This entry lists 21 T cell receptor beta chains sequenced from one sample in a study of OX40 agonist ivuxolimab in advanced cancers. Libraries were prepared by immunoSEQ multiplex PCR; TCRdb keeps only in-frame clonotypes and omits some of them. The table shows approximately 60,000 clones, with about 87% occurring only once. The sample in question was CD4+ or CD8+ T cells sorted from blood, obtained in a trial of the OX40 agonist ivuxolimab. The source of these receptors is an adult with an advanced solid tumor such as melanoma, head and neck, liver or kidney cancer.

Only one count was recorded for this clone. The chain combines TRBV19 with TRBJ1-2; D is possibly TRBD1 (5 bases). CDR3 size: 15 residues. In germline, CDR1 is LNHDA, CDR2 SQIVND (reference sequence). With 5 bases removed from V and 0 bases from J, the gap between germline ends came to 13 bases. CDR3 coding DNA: TGTGCCAGTAGTCTTACCGGGACGGCTAACTATGGCTACACCTTC. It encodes CASSLTGTANYGYTF.

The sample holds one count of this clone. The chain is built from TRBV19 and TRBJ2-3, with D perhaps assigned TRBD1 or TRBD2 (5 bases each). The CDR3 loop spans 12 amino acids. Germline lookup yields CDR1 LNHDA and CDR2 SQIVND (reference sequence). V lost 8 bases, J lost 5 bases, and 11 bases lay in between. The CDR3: CASSLGGDTQYF. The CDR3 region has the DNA TGTGCCAGTTCCCTTGGGGGAGATACGCAGTATTTT.

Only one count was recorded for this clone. CDR3 sequence reads: CASSLDRVNEAFF. In DNA, the CDR3 is TGTGCCAGCAGCCTGGACAGGGTCAATGAAGCTTTCTTT. J is TRBJ1-1 and V is TRBV7-9; TRBD1 agrees at 8 bases. In germline, CDR1 is SEHNR, CDR2 FQNEAQ (reference sequence). This CDR3 is built from 13 residues. Losses at the gene ends were 5 bases for V and 7 bases for J; bases not matched to a gene: 6.

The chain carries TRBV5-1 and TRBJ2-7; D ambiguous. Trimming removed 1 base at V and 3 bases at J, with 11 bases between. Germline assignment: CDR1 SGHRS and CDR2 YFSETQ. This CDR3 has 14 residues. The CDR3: CASSLYGPSYEQYF. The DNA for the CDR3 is TGCGCCAGCAGCTTGTACGGGCCGAGCTACGAGCAGTACTTC.

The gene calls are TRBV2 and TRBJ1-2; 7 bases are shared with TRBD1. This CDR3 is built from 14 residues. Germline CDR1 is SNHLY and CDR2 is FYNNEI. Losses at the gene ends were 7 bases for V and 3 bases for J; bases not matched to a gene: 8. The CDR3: CASNPQGGDYGYTF. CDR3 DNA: TGTGCCAGCAACCCCCAGGGGGGAGACTATGGCTACACCTTC.

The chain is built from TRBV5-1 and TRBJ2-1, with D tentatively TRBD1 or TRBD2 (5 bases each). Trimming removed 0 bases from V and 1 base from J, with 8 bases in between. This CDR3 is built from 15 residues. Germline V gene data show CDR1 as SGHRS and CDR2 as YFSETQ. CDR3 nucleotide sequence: TGCGCCAGCAGCTTGGGGGGCGGGTCCTACAATGAGCAGTTCTTC. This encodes CASSLGGGSYNEQFF.

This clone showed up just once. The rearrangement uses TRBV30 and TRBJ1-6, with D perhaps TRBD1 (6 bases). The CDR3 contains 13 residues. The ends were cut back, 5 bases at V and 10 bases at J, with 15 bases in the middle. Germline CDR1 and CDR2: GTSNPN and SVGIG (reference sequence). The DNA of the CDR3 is TGTGCCTGGTCCAGCACAGGGCGGTCACCCCTCCACTTT. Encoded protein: CAWSSTGRSPLHF.

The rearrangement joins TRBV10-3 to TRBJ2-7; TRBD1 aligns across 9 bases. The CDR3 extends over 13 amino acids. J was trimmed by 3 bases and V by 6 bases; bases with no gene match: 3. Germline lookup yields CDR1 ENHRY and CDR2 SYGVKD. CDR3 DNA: TGTGCCATCAGGACAGGGGGTGTCTACGAGCAGTACTTC. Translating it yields CAIRTGGVYEQYF.

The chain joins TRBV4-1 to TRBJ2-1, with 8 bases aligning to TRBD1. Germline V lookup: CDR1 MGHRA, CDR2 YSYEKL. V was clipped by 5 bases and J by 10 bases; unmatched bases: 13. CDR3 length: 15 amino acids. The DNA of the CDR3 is TGCGCCAGCAGCTCCCGCACCCAGGGGGCGGGGGAGCAGTTCTTC. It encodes CASSSRTQGAGEQFF.

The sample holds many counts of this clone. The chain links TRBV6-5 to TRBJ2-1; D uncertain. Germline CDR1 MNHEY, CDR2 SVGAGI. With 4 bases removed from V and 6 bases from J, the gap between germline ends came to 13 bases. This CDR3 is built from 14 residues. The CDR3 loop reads CASSSSVSGNEQFF. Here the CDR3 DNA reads TGTGCCAGCAGTTCCTCCGTGTCAGGCAATGAGCAGTTCTTC.

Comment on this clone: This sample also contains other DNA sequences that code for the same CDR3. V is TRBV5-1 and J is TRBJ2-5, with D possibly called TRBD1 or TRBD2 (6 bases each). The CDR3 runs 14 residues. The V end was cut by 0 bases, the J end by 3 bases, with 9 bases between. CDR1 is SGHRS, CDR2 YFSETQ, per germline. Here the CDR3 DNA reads TGCGCCAGCAGCTTGGGGGGGGCCAAAGAGACCCAGTACTTC. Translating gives CASSLGGAKETQYF.

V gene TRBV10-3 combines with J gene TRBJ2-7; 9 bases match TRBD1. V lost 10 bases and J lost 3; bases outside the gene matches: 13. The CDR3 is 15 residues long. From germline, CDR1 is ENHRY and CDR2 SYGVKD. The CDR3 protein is CASSKGTGYDYEQYF. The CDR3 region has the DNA TGTGCCAGCTCGAAAGGGACAGGGTACGACTACGAGCAGTACTTC.

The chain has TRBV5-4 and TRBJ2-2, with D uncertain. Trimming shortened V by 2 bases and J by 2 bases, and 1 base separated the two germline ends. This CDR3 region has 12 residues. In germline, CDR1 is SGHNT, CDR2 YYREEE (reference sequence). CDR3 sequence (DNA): TGTGCCAGCAGCTTAAACACCGGGGAGCTGTTTTTT. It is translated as CASSLNTGELFF.

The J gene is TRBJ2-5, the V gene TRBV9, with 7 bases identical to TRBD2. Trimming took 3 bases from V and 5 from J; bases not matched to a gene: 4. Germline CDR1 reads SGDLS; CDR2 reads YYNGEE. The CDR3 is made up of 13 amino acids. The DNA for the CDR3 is TGTGCCAGCAGCGCAGGGACTATTGAGACCCAGTACTTC. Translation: CASSAGTIETQYF.

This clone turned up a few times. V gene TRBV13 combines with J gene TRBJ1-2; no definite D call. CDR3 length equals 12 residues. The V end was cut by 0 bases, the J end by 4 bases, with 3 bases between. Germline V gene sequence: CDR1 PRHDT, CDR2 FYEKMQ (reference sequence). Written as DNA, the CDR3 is TGTGCCAGCAGCTTAGGTCCCTATGGCTACACCTTC. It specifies CASSLGPYGYTF.

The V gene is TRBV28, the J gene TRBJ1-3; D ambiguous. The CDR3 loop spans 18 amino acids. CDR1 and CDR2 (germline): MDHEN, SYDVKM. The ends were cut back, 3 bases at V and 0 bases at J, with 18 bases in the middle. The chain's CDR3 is CASSFVPGRSSSGNTIYF. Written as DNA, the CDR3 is TGTGCCAGCAGTTTTGTGCCGGGTCGAAGCTCCTCTGGAAACACCATATATTTT.

CDR3: CAWSDSWAGELFF. DNA of the CDR3: TGTGCCTGGAGCGACAGTTGGGCCGGGGAGCTGTTTTTT. The V and J genes are TRBV30 and TRBJ2-2; possible D gene TRBD1, 5 bases. Trimming cost V 3 bases and J 6 bases, with 11 bases left between them. This CDR3 is built from 13 residues. The V gene's germline CDR1 is GTSNPN and CDR2 SVGIG (reference sequence).

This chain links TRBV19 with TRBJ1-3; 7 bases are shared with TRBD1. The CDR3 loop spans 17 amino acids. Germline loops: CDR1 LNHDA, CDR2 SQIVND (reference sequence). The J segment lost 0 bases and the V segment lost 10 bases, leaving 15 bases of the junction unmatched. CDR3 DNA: TGTGCCACTTCCGGGACAGAAATATTATACTCTGGAAACACCATATATTTT. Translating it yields CATSGTEILYSGNTIYF.

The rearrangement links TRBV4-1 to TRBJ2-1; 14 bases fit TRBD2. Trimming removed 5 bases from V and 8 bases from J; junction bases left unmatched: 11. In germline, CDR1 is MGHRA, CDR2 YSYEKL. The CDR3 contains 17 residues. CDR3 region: CASSGRLAGGPWDEQFF. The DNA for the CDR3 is TGCGCCAGCAGCGGCCGACTAGCGGGGGGGCCATGGGATGAGCAGTTCTTC.

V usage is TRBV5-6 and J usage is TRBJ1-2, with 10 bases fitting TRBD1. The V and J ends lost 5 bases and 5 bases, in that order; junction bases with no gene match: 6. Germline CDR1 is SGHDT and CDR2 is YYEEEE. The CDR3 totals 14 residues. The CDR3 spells CASRSPGQGYGYTF. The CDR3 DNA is TGTGCCAGCAGATCTCCGGGACAGGGGTATGGCTACACCTTC.

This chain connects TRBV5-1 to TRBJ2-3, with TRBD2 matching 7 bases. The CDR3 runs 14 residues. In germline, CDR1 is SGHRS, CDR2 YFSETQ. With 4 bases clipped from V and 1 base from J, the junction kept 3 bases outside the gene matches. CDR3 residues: CASSVREGTDTQYF. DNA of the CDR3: TGCGCCAGCAGCGTCCGGGAGGGCACAGATACGCAGTATTTT. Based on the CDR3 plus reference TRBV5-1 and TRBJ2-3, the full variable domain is KAGVTQTPRYLIKTRGQQVTLSCSPISGHRSVSWYQQTPGQGLQFLFEYFSETQRNKGNFPGRFSGRQFSNSRSEMNVSTLELGDSALYLCASSVREGTDTQYFGPGTRLTVL.